These T cell receptor beta chains were read from a single sample in a study of OX40 agonist ivuxolimab in advanced cancers. Profiling relied on immunoSEQ multiplex PCR, and the TCRdb table lists in-frame clones only, not all of them. There are 30,000 to 45,000 clones in the sample; roughly nine tenths occur only once, and around 4% lies in the top ten. This specimen consisted of CD4+ or CD8+ T cells sorted from blood, obtained in a trial of the OX40 agonist ivuxolimab. The receptors derive from an adult with an advanced solid tumor such as melanoma, head and neck, liver or kidney cancer. CDR3s include the opening cysteine and the closing phenylalanine or tryptophan. A D gene is named only where the DNA matches it firmly. Some rows have no size entry. The others give once, few or many, or a class for an expanded clone.

J gene	CDR3 length	clone size	V gene	D gene	CDR3 DNA	CDR3 protein
TRBJ2-7	18	once	TRBV10-3	NA	TGTGCCATCAGTGAGCCAGGACAGGGGGCAGCGGGAGGGCGGGAGCAGTACTTC	CAISEPGQGAAGGREQYF
TRBJ1-1	13	few	TRBV29-1	NA	TGCAGCGTTGGGTACAGGGCTGACACTGAAGCTTTCTTT	CSVGYRADTEAFF
TRBJ2-5	15	NA	TRBV27	TRBD2	TGTGCCAGCAGTCCAAGACTAGCGGGGGGAGAGACCCAGTACTTC	CASSPRLAGGETQYF
TRBJ1-4	15	NA	TRBV5-4	NA	TGTGCCAGCAGCAGGGCAGGGATCGGTGCTGAAAAACTGTTTTTT	CASSRAGIGAEKLFF
TRBJ2-7	14	NA	TRBV7-9	TRBD2	TGTGCCAGCAGCTTAGCGGGACTAACCTACGAGCAGTACTTC	CASSLAGLTYEQYF
TRBJ2-7	12	NA	TRBV11-2	NA	TGTGCCAGCAGCCCAGAGTCCTACGAGCAGTACTTC	CASSPESYEQYF
TRBJ2-2	15	NA	TRBV14	NA	TGTGCCAGCAGCCAAGGGCGGACAAACACCGGGGAGCTGTTTTTT	CASSQGRTNTGELFF
TRBJ2-5	14	NA	TRBV11-2	NA	TGTGCTACGGGGAACATTTGGGGGGAAGAGACCCAGTACTTC	CATGNIWGEETQYF
TRBJ1-1	16	NA	TRBV5-6	NA	TGTGCCAGCAGCTTGAGAGGACGGGGTGGGAACACTGAAGCTTTCTTT	CASSLRGRGGNTEAFF
TRBJ1-1	15	NA	TRBV18	NA	TGTGCCAGCTCACCAGACGCGGTCATGAACACTGAAGCTTTCTTT	CASSPDAVMNTEAFF
TRBJ1-2	14	NA	TRBV5-1	NA	TGCGCCAGCAGCTTCGGGGACGGCGCCTATGGCTACACCTTC	CASSFGDGAYGYTF
TRBJ1-4	14	NA	TRBV7-9	NA	TGTGCCAGCAGCTTACTTACAGTTAATGAAAAACTGTTTTTT	CASSLLTVNEKLFF
TRBJ2-5	16	NA	TRBV2	NA	TGTGCCAGCAGCTGGTGGGGGGAAGTTAAAGGAGAGACCCAGTACTTC	CASSWWGEVKGETQYF
TRBJ2-5	15	NA	TRBV14	NA	TGTGCCAGCAGCCAAAGATCGACAGGGAGGGAGACCCAGTACTTC	CASSQRSTGRETQYF
TRBJ2-5	16	NA	TRBV11-3	TRBD2	TGTGCCAGCAGCTTAGGCCGGCGGGAGATATTGGAGACCCAGTACTTC	CASSLGRREILETQYF
TRBJ1-2	14	NA	TRBV28	NA	TGTGCCACTCCTGATGGGCAGGGGCGCAAAGGCTACACCTTC	CATPDGQGRKGYTF
TRBJ2-3	12	once	TRBV11-2	NA	TGTGCCAGCAGCCTTAGTGCGGATACGCAGTATTTT	CASSLSADTQYF
TRBJ1-2	18	NA	TRBV18	TRBD1	TGTGCCAGCTCACCACTCACTACCCGGGACAGACTTAACTATGGCTACACCTTC	CASSPLTTRDRLNYGYTF
TRBJ2-1	14	NA	TRBV10-3	TRBD2	TGTGCCATCAGCAGACTAGCGGGAGAGAGTGAGCAGTTCTTC	CAISRLAGESEQFF
TRBJ2-3	12	once	TRBV7-2	NA	TGTGCTAACCTCGGGGGCACAGATACGCAGTATTTT	CANLGGTDTQYF
TRBJ1-4	15	NA	TRBV28	TRBD1	TGTGCCAGCAGTGGCGAAGGGACAGGGGATGAAAAACTGTTTTTT	CASSGEGTGDEKLFF
TRBJ2-1	15	once	TRBV7-9	NA	TGTGCCAGCAGTCGCAGTCGGGTATCCTACAATGAGCAGTTCTTC	CASSRSRVSYNEQFF
TRBJ2-5	15	once	TRBV4-2	NA	TGTGCCAGCAGCCAAGATATAACAGCCCAAGAGACCCAGTACTTC	CASSQDITAQETQYF
TRBJ2-7	11	NA	TRBV30	NA	TGTGCCTGGAGTGTACTAGACGAGCAGTACTTC	CAWSVLDEQYF
TRBJ2-7	14	NA	TRBV7-9	NA	TGTGCCAGCAGCTTAGGGGCGACCTCCTACGAGCAGTACTTC	CASSLGATSYEQYF
TRBJ1-1	15	NA	TRBV11-2	TRBD1	TGTGCCAGCAGCCGCGAGGGACAGGTAAACACTGAAGCTTTCTTT	CASSREGQVNTEAFF
TRBJ1-5	18	NA	TRBV5-1	TRBD1	TGCGCCAGTAGCGAAAACAGGGGTCAAGACAATAGCAATCAGCCCCAGCATTTT	CASSENRGQDNSNQPQHF